This TCR beta chain was sequenced for a study of long-term antiretroviral therapy in people with HIV. They ran version v3.0 of the immunoSEQ assay at survey level. TCRdb's table, derived via immunoSEQ multiplex PCR, lists solely in-frame clones and lacks some. The sample has about 27,000 clones, over 85% seen once. Comments on this clone: What it binds is unknown.

Study-wide results and limits: Among HIV repertoires, CDR3 length ranges were narrower than those of controls. The ART regimens used between 2004 and 2017 may be less effective than current ones.

Trimming shortened V by 5 bases and J by 7 bases, and 9 bases separated the two germline ends. Germline values: CDR1 MNHEY, CDR2 SVGAGI. The CDR3 spans 11 residues. Sequencing was performed on unsorted PBMCs, taken 7.6 years after starting antiretroviral therapy. The chain carries TRBV6-5 and TRBJ2-7, with D unclear. The TCR was taken from a woman between 40 and 50 years old with HIV. CDR3 residues: CASSGFQEQYF. The CDR3 nucleotides are TGTGCCAGCAGTGGCTTCCAAGAGCAGTACTTC.